This record looks at one T cell receptor (beta chain) sequence and its context. This clonotype came up a few times. Its antigen is still unknown. Base qualities are not recorded, but no much larger clone differs from it by a single base. The data originate from a study of identical twins (dated by TCRdb to 2016 to 2017). About the study as a whole: To test whether fetal clonotypes persist, this study deep-sequenced TCR alpha and beta repertoires from monozygotic twins, from unrelated adults of various ages, and from cord blood. To rule out contamination, replicate twin experiments were performed at different times with different library preparation protocols.

The germline V gene (reference sequence) supplies CDR1 GTSNPN and CDR2 SVGIG. Inclusive of the bounding cysteine and phenylalanine, the CDR3 is 14 residues long. The kept DNA is CDR3 alone, 42 bases in frame from the first base. At the junction V is shortened by 3 bases and J by 3 bases; bases outside the gene matches: 3. Only healthy Caucasian donors were included. Three pairs of female monozygotic twins, all aged roughly 18 to 29 years, made up the twin cohort. Positive isolation kits from Invitrogen were used to isolate CD4+ and CD8+ T cell populations. Libraries were constructed by 5' RACE. The listed sequencing device is Illumina HiSeq 2000. Template switching introduced a universal primer binding site; the final cDNA contained a unique molecular identifier, enabling accurate counting of TCR cDNA molecules. Specific primers in the conserved constant-segment region were used to synthesize first-strand cDNA for the TCR alpha and beta chains. To control for contamination, every cDNA library carried two barcodes: a SMART-Mk sample barcode plus Illumina barcodes. Two successive PCR steps introduced TruSeq adapter sequences along with Illumina sample barcodes. The TCR alpha and beta cDNA libraries were sequenced on the Illumina HiSeq platform using custom primers. In the source study's methods: Unique molecular identifiers were extracted from raw reads with MiGEC, and CDR3 positions were determined with MiXCR. Recombination models were inferred per individual with the repgenHMM and IGoR tools using an EM algorithm. Shared clonotypes were analyzed with the tcR package in R, and sharing was normalized by the product of cloneset sizes. Out-of-frame nonproductive sequences were analyzed to study raw recombination free of thymic and clonal selection effects. TCRdb took the public reads, trimmed them with fastp at Q25, ran MiXCR for clone calling and kept in-frame beta chains. Rows with a matching CDR3 protein are joined into one entry that keeps the most common DNA and genes. TCRdb, not the original authors, processed these V and J calls. For this sample there are around 490,000 distinct CDR3 sequences; 14% appear just once. Approximately 1% of the sample is held by the ten biggest clonotypes.

General conclusions and limits of the study: In monozygotic twins, recombination models systematically underestimated out-of-frame TCR alpha sharing, but the models matched the sharing seen between unrelated individuals. Zero-insertion analyses could be partly confounded by invariant T cells such as MAIT and iNKT, though diverse VJ usage argued against such confounding for most clonotypes. Excess twin sharing in beta out-of-frame sequences was weaker because fewer shared sequences lowered the signal-to-noise ratio. Fewer insertions were carried by abundant cord blood beta clonotypes, a similar but weaker trend appeared in young adult naive repertoires, and no such trend appeared in memory repertoires. Compared with coincidental sharing between unrelated individuals, out-of-frame TCR alpha sequences shared between twins had an excess of sequences with low generation probability. Conclusions relied on cross-sectional statistical analysis, since the same donors could not be followed over many years.

The sample was also reused in another study, on yellow fever vaccine responses in identical twins. That second publication adds: The authors reported that the T cell response to vaccination in identical twins appeared partly convergent and partly personalized. In identical twins, the study followed T cell clones that responded to the vaccine with precision.

This TCR was sampled from a woman in her late teens or twenties in good health. Sequences were obtained from CD4+ T cells sorted from blood. The chain employs TRBV30 and TRBJ2-3; TRBD2 agrees with 10 junctional bases. At the DNA level, the sequence is TGTGCCTGGAGGATAGCGGGGGGTACAGATACGCAGTATTTT. This yields the protein CAWRIAGGTDTQYF.